This T cell receptor (beta chain) was documented in a study of blood T cell repertoires in COVID-19. Study-level information: From T cells, B-cell-depleted T cells, or PBMCs came the material, which was cDNA or gDNA.

This clone was detected a few times. The CDR3 sequence is 13 residues long. Trimming left V 7 bases short and J 1 base short, with 9 bases between. Clones were read by immunoSEQ multiplex PCR, and TCRdb kept only the in-frame ones, dropping some. The profile covers more than 200,000 clones, with approximately 84% appearing a single time and under 2% taken by the ten largest. The sequence was obtained from a man aged 60 to 75 who had recovered from COVID-19. The chain is built from TRBV12-3 or TRBV12-4 and TRBJ2-3; no clear D. The sample comprised PBMCs or T cells enriched from blood (not recorded which). The CDR3 DNA follows: TGTGCCAGCACCCGCGGCCGCACAGATACGCAGTATTTT. Protein sequence: CASTRGRTDTQYF.